This T cell receptor beta chain was identified during a study of molecular identifiers for immune sequencing clone quantification (dated by TCRdb to the late 2010s). As for the study more broadly: For a replicate experiment, RNA from approximately 20,000 or 100,000 naive CD8 T cells was divided into five aliquots, of which four were sequenced. This methods study used CD8 T cells to benchmark TCR RNA copy counting and molecular-identifier clustering-based TCR repertoire sequencing (MIDCIRS).

Libraries of naive CD8 T cells were built from anywhere between roughly 17,000 and 1,000,000 sorted cells, with 10%, 30% or 50% of the purified RNA used. Naive CD8 T cells were FACS-sorted as CD8+CD4-CCR7+CD45RA+ on a BD FACSAria II into RLT Plus buffer. Detection sensitivity was tested by spiking Jurkat RNA equal to some 10 TCR copies' worth into samples containing roughly 19,000-1,100,000 naive CD8 T cells. Enrichment of CD8 T cells was performed with RosetteSep CD8+ T Cell Enrichment Cocktail and Ficoll-Paque, after which ACK red cell lysis was carried out. For CDR1 and CDR2, the germline V gene lists SGHTA and FQGTGA. The CDR3 sequence holds 13 residues, the cysteine and phenylalanine included. Only CDR3 DNA remains: 39 bases, in frame from the first base. Trimming takes 5 bases from V and 1 base from J, and the germline ends sit 8 bases apart. The paper's findings and limits, for the study overall: Spiked-in Jurkat TCR RNA equivalent to a single cell was reported to be detectable even among 750,000 to 1,000,000 naive CD8 T cells. Clones above 20 RNA copies held over 97% of molecules in CMV-specific effector cells but under 1% in naive cells. Identical TCR molecules sharing a barcode could cause highly expanded clone sizes to be underestimated. When barcode sub-clustering was not used, chimeric consensus sequences inflated TCR diversity, with chimeras reaching as high as 47%. Naive libraries contained spiked-in Jurkat TCR RNA (approximately ten copies' worth), which is not part of the donor repertoire. Modeling estimated roughly 3.2 recovered TCR RNA copies per cell, compared with approximately 10 by digital PCR, which implies 25% to 30% capture efficiency.

The library was obtained by PCR. The sequencer listed for this sample is NextSeq 500. Bulk TCR libraries were generated as previously described, with the TCR primers listed in Table S5 used. Total RNA was purified with the Qiagen AllPrep DNA/RNA kit. Before any analysis, reads coming from multiple sequencing runs of the same library were combined into one pool. As for the authors' bioinformatics: Reads were retained only if their TCR constant sequence matched exactly, and those retained reads were trimmed to 150 nt and grouped according to their 12-nt molecular barcodes. Within each barcode group, reads were sub-clustered at a 15% Levenshtein threshold, and quality-weighted consensus sequences were built per RNA molecule. Non-functional sequences were removed, as were lower-count sequences one edit away from another. Based on a fit of two negative binomial distributions, barcode sub-clusters having less than 20% of the maximum read count were discarded. Starting from the raw public reads, TCRdb applied fastp trimming at Q25, assembled clones with MiXCR and retained in-frame beta chains. Duplicate CDR3 protein sequences are folded into a single record with the most common DNA and genes. TCRdb's processing, not the authors' own work, is the source of the V and J calls. This sample comprises about 330,000 distinct CDR3 sequences, 24% of them detected only once. The ten biggest clones cover about 0.74% of the sample.

The table lists this clonotype with a few counts. This clone's antigen is unknown. It has no much larger one-base neighbor in the sample; base qualities were not kept. This sequence was found in a human donor in good health. Some libraries in this study had Jurkat cell RNA spiked in. Sequencing was done on a sample of naive CD8+ T cells from blood, with Jurkat cell RNA spiked in. This sample's cell subset or site label indicates: FACS-sorted CD8+CD4-CCR7+CD45RA+ naive T cells. The chain links TRBV7-3 with TRBJ1-1, with the D gene uncertain. In nucleotide form, the sequence is TGTGCCAGCAGCCCATGGGCGAACACTGAAGCTTTCTTT. It is translated as CASSPWANTEAFF.